These T cell receptor beta chains were read from a single sample in a study of sequential checkpoint blockade in melanoma. Only in-frame clones appear in the TCRdb table, and some are missing; sequencing was by immunoSEQ multiplex PCR. The data hold about 27,000 clones, with approximately 80% observed a single time. Sequences were derived from CD8+ T cells sorted from blood (inferred from file names), sampled from a patient given nivolumab and ipilimumab in sequence. The receptor source for this set is a human donor with melanoma. The conserved cysteine and the conserved F or W are not part of the CDR3 here.

j_gene,v_gene,CDR3aa
TRBJ2-1,TRBV27,ARGVLEYEQF
TRBJ1-5,TRBV6-5,ASRPGGSQPQH
TRBJ2-1,TRBV6-9,ASSSNRANEQF
TRBJ1-5,TRBV27,ASRMTGSGQPQH
TRBJ2-2,TRBV19,ASSIPRGDYDTGELF
TRBJ2-2,TRBV5-6,ASSAGQATNTGELF
TRBJ2-3,TRBV28,ASRDKRTSTDTQY
TRBJ2-3,TRBV6-1,ASSEGILAGGITDTQY
TRBJ2-7,TRBV25-1,ASSETGQGTYEQY
TRBJ1-1,TRBV29-1,SVTVNTEAF
TRBJ2-1,TRBV6-5,ASSYSRLAGGLEQF
TRBJ2-3,TRBV11-2,ASSLVSGGGTDTQY
TRBJ2-1,TRBV14,ASSQLRSLLNEQF
TRBJ1-2,TRBV5-4,ASSQAQGEANYGYT
TRBJ2-1,TRBV6-1,ASSDSRGGPYNEQF
NA,TRBV27,ASSLGRGYEQY
TRBJ1-2,TRBV5-6,ASSAPANYGYT
TRBJ1-6,TRBV10-3,AAWRGSYNSPLH
TRBJ2-3,TRBV7-3,ASSLYPSSTDTQY
TRBJ1-4,TRBV18,ASSPVPGQLGDEKLF
TRBJ1-3,TRBV6-5,ASSPTGSGNTIY
TRBJ2-2,TRBV4-2,ASSQEMGDSNTGELF
TRBJ1-5,TRBV4-2,ASSQEGSGGVQPQH
TRBJ2-3,TRBV2,ASRSVGGSADTQY
TRBJ2-3,TRBV5-6,ASSFSSGAGGTDTQY
TRBJ2-5,TRBV9,ASSLSRTSGGYQETQY
TRBJ2-7,TRBV10-3,AISESSSYEQY
TRBJ2-3,TRBV4-1,ASSQARVDPTADTQY
TRBJ2-7,TRBV11-2,ASSSDLTSGGGYEQY
TRBJ1-2,TRBV5-1,ASSLPDRAGYT
TRBJ2-7,TRBV5-1,ASSTQGGSSYEQY
TRBJ2-1,TRBV6-5,ASKTLAGGLDEQF
TRBJ2-1,TRBV6-5,ASSGGTGEQF
TRBJ2-7,TRBV28,ASSLRLAGRGEHEQY
TRBJ2-7,TRBV5-6,ASSLSASRGIYYEQY
TRBJ2-1,TRBV7-6,ASSSPSGGSYNEQF
TRBJ2-3,TRBV19,ASSILAESTDTQY
TRBJ2-5,TRBV4-1,ASGSYSGGKETQY
TRBJ1-1,TRBV30,AWTGMNTEAF
TRBJ2-4,TRBV4-1,ASSIWTGNIQY
TRBJ2-7,TRBV14,ASSQMTGGLEQY
TRBJ2-7,TRBV5-6,ASSLANSYEQY
TRBJ1-1,TRBV7-9,ASSLEEGSELRSAEAF
TRBJ2-1,TRBV2,ASSEGDSYNEQF
TRBJ2-7,TRBV18,ASSPSDRVEYHEQY
TRBJ2-7,TRBV5-1,ASSLGQFYEQY
TRBJ2-7,TRBV29-1,SVRGGRGEQY
TRBJ2-1,TRBV6-1,ASSDPTGENLYNEQF
TRBJ2-3,TRBV6-4,ASSGGSTDTQY
TRBJ2-4,TRBV4-2,ASSQDRWAANIQY
TRBJ2-7,TRBV27,ASSFGHNYEQY
TRBJ2-2,TRBV19,ASSMAANTGELF
TRBJ1-1,TRBV7-9,ASSFGDITEAF
TRBJ2-2,TRBV28,ASSYRGEPGRLF
TRBJ2-7,TRBV11-2,ASSGTGATYEQY
TRBJ2-7,TRBV27,ASSPTGLAGAEQY
TRBJ1-2,TRBV7-9,ASSPGWGYGYT
TRBJ2-7,TRBV5-1,ASSITGYEQY